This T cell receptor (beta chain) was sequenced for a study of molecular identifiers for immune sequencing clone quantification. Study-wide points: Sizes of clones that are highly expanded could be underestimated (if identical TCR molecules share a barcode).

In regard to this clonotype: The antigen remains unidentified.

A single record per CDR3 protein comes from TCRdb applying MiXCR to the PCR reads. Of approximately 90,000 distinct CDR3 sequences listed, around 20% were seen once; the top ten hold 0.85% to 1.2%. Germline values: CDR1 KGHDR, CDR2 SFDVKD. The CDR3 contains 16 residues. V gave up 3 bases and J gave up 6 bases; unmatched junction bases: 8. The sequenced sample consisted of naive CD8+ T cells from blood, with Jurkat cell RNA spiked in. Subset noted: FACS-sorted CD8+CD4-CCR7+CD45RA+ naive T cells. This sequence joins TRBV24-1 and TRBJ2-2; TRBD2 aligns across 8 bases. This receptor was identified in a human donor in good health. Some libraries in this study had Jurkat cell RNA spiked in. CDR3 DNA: TGTGCCACCAGTGATGATTTTCGGGGGGGTCCCGGGGAGCTGTTTTTT. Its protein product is CATSDDFRGGPGELFF.